This T cell receptor beta chain came from a study of CXCR3-negative and CXCR3-positive naive CD8 T cells. Study-wide results and caveats: Naive subsets were similarly diverse, while memory CD8+ repertoires were much less diverse.

CDR3 size: 14 residues. Per the germline V gene, CDR1 is MNHEY and CDR2 is SVGEGT. In the case of this clonotype: Its antigen is unknown.

Preparation of TRB cDNA libraries relied on 5' RACE carrying UMI labels. With the 5' RACE reads reprocessed, TCRdb shows one record per CDR3 protein and no DNA. The sample totals about 40,000 distinct CDR3 sequences. The sequence derives from a human donor in good health. Some clones in this sample may be carry-over from other donors' samples. Material: memory CD8+ T cells from blood. The genes are TRBV6-2 or TRBV6-3 and TRBJ1-2; the D call from TCRdb, TRBD1, cannot be confirmed without DNA. CDR3 protein: CASSYRTGNRGYTF.